This T cell receptor beta chain was captured by sequencing in a study of blood T cell repertoires in COVID-19. On the study more broadly: From T cells, B-cell-depleted T cells, or PBMCs came the material, which was cDNA or gDNA.

The CDR3 is 16 residues long. The germline gives CDR1 ENHRY, CDR2 SYGVKD. V dropped 6 bases and J dropped 1; count of bases not matched to a gene: 11. In the source study's methods: Estimation of nucleated cell counts relied on the amplification of reference gene primers. TCRdb keeps only in-frame clones here, not all; method: immunoSEQ multiplex PCR. V and J calls plus clone size are reproduced from that table; the DNA served to infer D and trimming. The table lists 130,000 or so clones, roughly 80% of them singletons. The gene calls are TRBV10-3 and TRBJ1-1; 7 bases match TRBD1. The sequenced sample consisted of peripheral blood. The TCR comes from a woman in her sixties with acute or convalescent COVID-19. The CDR3 bases are TGTGCCATCAGAGCTAGAGGGGGCCCCACGAACACTGAAGCTTTCTTT. It specifies CAIRARGGPTNTEAFF.